This T cell receptor beta chain was observed in a study of blood T cell repertoires in COVID-19. The method was immunoSEQ multiplex PCR; TCRdb's version includes in-frame clones alone and lacks a portion of them. Altogether about 170,000 clones are present, roughly 83% being singletons, with the ten largest covering about 4.6%. The CDR3 runs 18 residues. J gave up 4 bases and V 3 bases, and 15 bases lay outside the gene matches. Germline V lookup: CDR1 KGHSH, CDR2 LQKENI. This clone turned up a few times. The sequence was collected from a woman in her fifties or sixties who had recovered from COVID-19. This chain links TRBV18 with TRBJ2-5; 9 nucleotides align to TRBD2. Sequencing was carried out using PBMCs or T cells enriched from blood (not recorded which). This CDR3 is CASSPLPLGTSTRETQYF. In DNA form, the CDR3 reads TGTGCCAGCTCACCGCTTCCGTTGGGGACTAGCACCCGAGAGACCCAGTACTTC.